This record looks at one T cell receptor beta chain sequence and its context. This sample was included in a study of blood T cell repertoires in COVID-19. Repertoires were generated with immunoSEQ multiplex PCR, while TCRdb's copy carries only in-frame clones and drops some. The table includes about 190,000 clones, under 85% detected once. Input material: peripheral blood. The receptor comes from a woman in her thirties or forties with acute or convalescent COVID-19.

The CDR3 sequence is CAWSLGQSLFF. The CDR3 bases are TGTGCCTGGAGTCTGGGGCAGTCACTGTTTTTT. V gene TRBV30 combines with J gene TRBJ1-4, with D tentatively TRBD1 (5 bases). Trimming left V 2 bases short and J 13 bases short, with 11 bases between. The CDR3 sequence is 11 residues long. The germline gives CDR1 GTSNPN, CDR2 SVGIG (reference sequence).